The rows below give T cell receptor beta chains drawn from one sample of a study of molecular identifiers for immune sequencing clone quantification. TCRdb reprocessed the PCR reads with MiXCR, giving one entry per CDR3 protein. The table shows about 630,000 distinct CDR3 sequences, with 25% occurring only once. Material for sequencing was naive CD8+ T cells from blood, with Jurkat cell RNA spiked in. Receptor source: a human donor in good health. Some libraries in this study had Jurkat cell RNA spiked in. Both conserved end residues are part of each CDR3. Fields, in order: clone size, D gene, V gene, J gene, CDR3 protein, CDR3 DNA. D genes are given only for firm matches. Clone size is stated in some rows and not others, as once, few, many or a class when expanded.

abundance: few; d_gene: .; v_gene: TRBV12-3/TRBV12-4; j_gene: TRBJ1-2; CDR3aa: CASSLFLRADYGYTF; CDR3nt: TGTGCCAGCAGTTTATTTTTGAGGGCGGACTATGGCTACACCTTC
abundance: .; d_gene: TRBD2; v_gene: TRBV3-1; j_gene: TRBJ2-3; CDR3aa: CASSQNGLAGGPTDTQYF; CDR3nt: TGTGCCAGCAGCCAAAATGGACTAGCGGGGGGCCCCACAGATACGCAGTATTTT
abundance: many; d_gene: .; v_gene: TRBV20-1; j_gene: TRBJ2-3; CDR3aa: CSAREWAGSTDTQYF; CDR3nt: TGCAGTGCTAGAGAATGGGCAGGGAGCACAGATACGCAGTATTTT
abundance: .; d_gene: .; v_gene: TRBV12-3/TRBV12-4; j_gene: TRBJ2-2; CDR3aa: CASSFWGLRDTGELFF; CDR3nt: TGTGCCAGCAGTTTCTGGGGGCTCAGGGACACCGGGGAGCTGTTTTTT
abundance: many; d_gene: TRBD1; v_gene: TRBV4-2; j_gene: TRBJ2-7; CDR3aa: CASSQPGQGVYEQYF; CDR3nt: TGCGCCAGCAGCCAGCCGGGACAGGGGGTCTACGAGCAGTACTTC
abundance: .; d_gene: .; v_gene: TRBV10-3; j_gene: TRBJ2-7; CDR3aa: CAISDSHEQYF; CDR3nt: TGTGCCATCAGTGATAGTCACGAGCAGTACTTC
abundance: many; d_gene: .; v_gene: TRBV13; j_gene: TRBJ2-2; CDR3aa: CASSLESRGETGELFF; CDR3nt: TGTGCCAGCAGCTTAGAATCTCGAGGGGAGACCGGGGAGCTGTTTTTT
abundance: .; d_gene: .; v_gene: TRBV14; j_gene: TRBJ1-2; CDR3aa: CASSPRRKELTMGYTF; CDR3nt: TGTGCCAGCAGCCCCCGCCGAAAAGAACTAACTATGGGCTACACCTTC
abundance: few; d_gene: TRBD2; v_gene: TRBV7-6; j_gene: TRBJ2-7; CDR3aa: CAGSPSGGGYEQYF; CDR3nt: TGTGCCGGCAGCCCAAGCGGCGGGGGGTACGAGCAGTACTTC
abundance: .; d_gene: TRBD1; v_gene: TRBV6-5; j_gene: TRBJ1-6; CDR3aa: CASSYSWDRDSPLHF; CDR3nt: TGTGCCAGCAGTTACTCGTGGGACAGGGATTCACCCCTCCACTTT
abundance: .; d_gene: .; v_gene: TRBV6-1; j_gene: TRBJ1-5; CDR3aa: CASREARRYLNQPQHF; CDR3nt: TGTGCCAGCCGTGAAGCGCGAAGATACCTCAATCAGCCCCAGCATTTT
abundance: .; d_gene: .; v_gene: TRBV5-4; j_gene: TRBJ1-1; CDR3aa: CASSLDLGVTEALF; CDR3nt: TGTGCCAGCAGCTTGGATTTGGGGGTCACTGAAGCTCTCTTT
abundance: many; d_gene: .; v_gene: TRBV7-2; j_gene: TRBJ2-1; CDR3aa: CASTPRIGREIEQFF; CDR3nt: TGTGCCAGCACCCCCCGGATAGGACGGGAGATTGAGCAGTTCTTC
abundance: .; d_gene: .; v_gene: TRBV30; j_gene: TRBJ2-2; CDR3aa: CAWSVHTGELFF; CDR3nt: TGTGCCTGGAGTGTACATACCGGGGAGCTGTTTTTT
abundance: .; d_gene: .; v_gene: TRBV2; j_gene: TRBJ2-7; CDR3aa: CASSDTISGYEQYF; CDR3nt: TGTGCCAGCAGTGATACGATTAGCGGCTACGAGCAGTACTTC
abundance: few; d_gene: TRBD1; v_gene: TRBV7-9; j_gene: TRBJ1-1; CDR3aa: CASSLGRGLITEAFF; CDR3nt: TGTGCCAGCAGCTTAGGCAGGGGGCTGATAACTGAAGCTTTCTTT
abundance: few; d_gene: .; v_gene: TRBV25-1; j_gene: TRBJ2-2; CDR3aa: CASSDQSSGRTGELFF; CDR3nt: TGTGCCAGCAGTGATCAAAGTTCGGGGAGAACCGGGGAGCTGTTTTTT
abundance: few; d_gene: TRBD2; v_gene: TRBV4-1; j_gene: TRBJ2-2; CDR3aa: CASSQSLAGGANTGELFF; CDR3nt: TGCGCCAGCAGCCAGTCGCTAGCGGGGGGAGCGAACACCGGGGAGCTGTTTTTT
abundance: .; d_gene: .; v_gene: TRBV30; j_gene: TRBJ2-2; CDR3aa: CALTGVAGELFF; CDR3nt: TGTGCCTTGACCGGGGTGGCCGGGGAGCTGTTTTTT
abundance: .; d_gene: .; v_gene: TRBV2; j_gene: TRBJ2-4; CDR3aa: CASRRGEGKNIQYF; CDR3nt: TGTGCCAGCAGGAGGGGAGAGGGAAAAAACATTCAGTACTTC
abundance: few; d_gene: .; v_gene: TRBV19; j_gene: TRBJ1-3; CDR3aa: CASSEGHLSGNTIYF; CDR3nt: TGTGCCAGTAGTGAAGGACACCTCTCTGGAAACACCATATATTTT
abundance: .; d_gene: .; v_gene: TRBV7-6; j_gene: TRBJ2-7; CDR3aa: CASSLDSSYKQYF; CDR3nt: TGTGCCAGCAGCTTAGACAGCTCCTACAAGCAGTACTTC
abundance: .; d_gene: .; v_gene: TRBV5-6; j_gene: TRBJ2-3; CDR3aa: CASSLGRSFVPDTQYF; CDR3nt: TGTGCCAGCAGCTTGGGTAGGTCATTTGTACCGGATACGCAGTATTTT
abundance: few; d_gene: TRBD2; v_gene: TRBV27; j_gene: TRBJ2-7; CDR3aa: CASSPLAGSGSHEQYF; CDR3nt: TGTGCCAGCAGTCCGCTCGCGGGTAGCGGGAGTCACGAGCAGTACTTC
abundance: many; d_gene: .; v_gene: TRBV7-9; j_gene: TRBJ1-4; CDR3aa: CASSLPSWTTNEKLFF; CDR3nt: TGTGCCAGCAGCCTACCCTCATGGACAACTAATGAAAAACTGTTTTTT
abundance: few; d_gene: .; v_gene: TRBV20-1; j_gene: TRBJ2-3; CDR3aa: CSARDWKGPSTDTQYF; CDR3nt: TGCAGTGCTAGAGATTGGAAGGGGCCCAGCACAGATACGCAGTATTTT
abundance: few; d_gene: .; v_gene: TRBV19; j_gene: TRBJ2-4; CDR3aa: CASSIEGSYGNIQYF; CDR3nt: TGTGCCAGTAGTATTGAGGGTAGCTATGGAAACATTCAGTACTTC
abundance: .; d_gene: .; v_gene: TRBV19; j_gene: TRBJ1-5; CDR3aa: CASSPSFSQSFNQPQHF; CDR3nt: TGTGCCAGTAGTCCCAGTTTCTCACAGTCGTTCAATCAGCCCCAGCATTTT
abundance: many; d_gene: .; v_gene: TRBV7-9; j_gene: TRBJ1-2; CDR3aa: CASSADLYGYTF; CDR3nt: TGTGCCAGCAGCGCGGACCTATATGGCTACACCTTC
abundance: many; d_gene: .; v_gene: TRBV6-2/TRBV6-3; j_gene: TRBJ1-5; CDR3aa: CASSYSGGAQPQHF; CDR3nt: TGTGCCAGCAGTTACTCGGGAGGGGCCCAGCCCCAGCATTTT
abundance: many; d_gene: .; v_gene: TRBV5-5; j_gene: TRBJ1-1; CDR3aa: CASSLDPGNTEAFF; CDR3nt: TGTGCCAGCAGCTTGGATCCGGGGAACACTGAAGCTTTCTTT
abundance: many; d_gene: TRBD1; v_gene: TRBV29-1; j_gene: TRBJ1-1; CDR3aa: CSVLGQGSNTEAFF; CDR3nt: TGCAGCGTTTTGGGACAGGGTTCGAACACTGAAGCTTTCTTT
abundance: few; d_gene: .; v_gene: TRBV19; j_gene: TRBJ2-7; CDR3aa: CASSISYPNEQYF; CDR3nt: TGTGCCAGTAGTATCTCTTACCCTAACGAGCAGTACTTC
abundance: once; d_gene: TRBD1; v_gene: TRBV6-1; j_gene: TRBJ1-1; CDR3aa: CASRDRGATGAFF; CDR3nt: TGTGCCAGCAGGGACAGGGGGGCCACTGGAGCTTTCTTT
abundance: many; d_gene: TRBD1; v_gene: TRBV5-1; j_gene: TRBJ2-7; CDR3aa: CASSLQHFGQGDDEQYF; CDR3nt: TGCGCCAGCAGCTTACAGCATTTCGGACAGGGGGACGACGAGCAGTACTTC
abundance: few; d_gene: .; v_gene: TRBV4-1; j_gene: TRBJ2-5; CDR3aa: CASSQGPGIGGTQYF; CDR3nt: TGCGCCAGCAGCCAAGGACCGGGCATCGGGGGGACCCAGTACTTC
abundance: many; d_gene: .; v_gene: TRBV20-1; j_gene: TRBJ2-7; CDR3aa: CSASLTGPEAYEQYF; CDR3nt: TGCAGTGCTAGCCTGACGGGACCCGAAGCCTACGAGCAGTACTTC
abundance: .; d_gene: TRBD2; v_gene: TRBV10-1; j_gene: TRBJ2-1; CDR3aa: CASSEFSAGVRNEQFF; CDR3nt: TGCGCCAGCAGTGAGTTCTCAGCGGGAGTCAGAAATGAGCAGTTCTTC
abundance: .; d_gene: .; v_gene: TRBV10-3; j_gene: TRBJ2-7; CDR3aa: CAIRTPGRNYEQYF; CDR3nt: TGTGCCATCAGAACCCCGGGCCGGAACTACGAGCAGTACTTC
abundance: many; d_gene: .; v_gene: TRBV11-2; j_gene: TRBJ2-1; CDR3aa: CASSLLGPYNEQFF; CDR3nt: TGTGCCAGCAGCTTGTTGGGGCCCTACAATGAGCAGTTCTTC
abundance: few; d_gene: TRBD1; v_gene: TRBV20-1; j_gene: TRBJ1-1; CDR3aa: CSASRPRTGSNTEAFF; CDR3nt: TGCAGTGCGAGCCGGCCGCGGACAGGCTCAAACACTGAAGCTTTCTTT